The T cell receptor beta chain described here comes from a study of T-cell reconstitution after alpha-beta-depleted transplantation in children. The CDR3 totals 14 residues. Germline V gene sequence: CDR1 DFQATT, CDR2 SNEGSKA (reference sequence). Unmatched junction bases numbered 5, after V lost 5 bases and J lost 5 bases. Using unique molecular identifiers, the investigators prepared the TCRbeta library. Via MiXCR, TCRdb re-called the PCR reads, giving one row per CDR3 protein. The sample yields about 640,000 distinct CDR3 sequences, roughly 13% seen once. The clonotype originates from a male patient younger than 18 who had a stem cell transplant for acute myeloid leukemia, so the T cells may come from the graft donor. The source was PBMCs, mostly from graft donor cells, collected 360 days after TCRalphabeta/CD19-depleted stem cell transplant. The V call is TRBV20-1, the J call TRBJ2-1, with 11 bases matching TRBD2. Written as DNA, the CDR3 is TGCAGTGCTCGTCGGACTAGCGGGCACAATGAGCAGTTCTTC. This translates into CSARRTSGHNEQFF.